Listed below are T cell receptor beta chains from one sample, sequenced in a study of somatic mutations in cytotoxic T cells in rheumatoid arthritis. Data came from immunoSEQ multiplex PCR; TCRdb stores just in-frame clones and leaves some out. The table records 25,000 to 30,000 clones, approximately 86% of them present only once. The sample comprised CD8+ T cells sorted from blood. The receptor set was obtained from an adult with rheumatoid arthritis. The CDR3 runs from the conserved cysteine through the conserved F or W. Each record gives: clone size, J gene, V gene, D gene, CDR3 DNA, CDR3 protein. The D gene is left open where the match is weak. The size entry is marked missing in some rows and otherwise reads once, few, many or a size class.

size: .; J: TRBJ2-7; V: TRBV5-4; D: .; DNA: TGTGCCAGCAGCTTCCGGGAGTACGAGCAGTACTTC; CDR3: CASSFREYEQYF
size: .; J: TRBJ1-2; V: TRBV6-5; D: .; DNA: TGTGCCAGCAGTTACTCTATCGGGGTCCGAGATGGCTACACCTTC; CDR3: CASSYSIGVRDGYTF
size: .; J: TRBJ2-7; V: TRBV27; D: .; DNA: TGTGCCAGCAGTTTGGGGGACGGATGGGAGCAGTACTTC; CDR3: CASSLGDGWEQYF
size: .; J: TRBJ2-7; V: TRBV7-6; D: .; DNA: TGTGCCAGCAGCCCGGGGGTCACAGGGGACCACGAGCAGTACTTC; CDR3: CASSPGVTGDHEQYF
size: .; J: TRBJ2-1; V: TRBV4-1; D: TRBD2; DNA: TGCGCCAGCAGCCAAGTCCCCGGGAGGCTCGACAATGAGCAGTTCTTC; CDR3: CASSQVPGRLDNEQFF
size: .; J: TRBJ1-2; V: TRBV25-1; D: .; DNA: TGTGCCAGCAGTGATTCGTCTCGGCGGGGCTACACCTTC; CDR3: CASSDSSRRGYTF
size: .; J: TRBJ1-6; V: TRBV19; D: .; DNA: TGTGCCAGTAAAAGAGACGTAGGAGACTATAATTCACCCCTCCACTTT; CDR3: CASKRDVGDYNSPLHF
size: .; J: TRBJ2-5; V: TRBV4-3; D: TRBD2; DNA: TGCGCCAGCAGCCAAGATAGGAGCGGGGGGGCCGGGGAGACCCAGTACTTC; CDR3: CASSQDRSGGAGETQYF
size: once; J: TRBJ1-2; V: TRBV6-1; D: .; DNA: TGTGCCAGCAGTGATTCCGGAGGCTATGGCTACACCTTC; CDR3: CASSDSGGYGYTF
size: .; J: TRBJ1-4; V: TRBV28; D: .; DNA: TGTGCCAGCAGTTCAAGTCAGGGTTGGGAAAAACTGTTTTTT; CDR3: CASSSSQGWEKLFF
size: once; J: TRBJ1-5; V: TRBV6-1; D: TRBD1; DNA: TGTGCCAGCAACCTCCCGGACAGGACCGGCCAGCCCCAGCATTTT; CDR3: CASNLPDRTGQPQHF
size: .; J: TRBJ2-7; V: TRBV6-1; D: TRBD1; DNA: TGTGCCAGCAGTGAATACGAGGGGGCAATCTACGAGCAGTACTTC; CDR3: CASSEYEGAIYEQYF
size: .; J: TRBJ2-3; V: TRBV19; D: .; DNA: TGTGCCAGTAGTATTCAGGGAAACACAGATACGCAGTATTTT; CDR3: CASSIQGNTDTQYF
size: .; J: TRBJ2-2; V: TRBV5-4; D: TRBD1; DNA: TGTGCCAGCAGCACAGTTCATCGACAGGGGGCCAGGGCCGGGGAGCTGTTTTTT; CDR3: CASSTVHRQGARAGELFF
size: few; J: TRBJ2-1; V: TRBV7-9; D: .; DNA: TGTGCCAGCAGCATCGATGAGCAGTTCTTC; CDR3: CASSIDEQFF
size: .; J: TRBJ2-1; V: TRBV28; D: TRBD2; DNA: TGTGCCAGCAGTTCAGCGGGGACTCTAAACAATGAGCAGTTCTTC; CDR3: CASSSAGTLNNEQFF
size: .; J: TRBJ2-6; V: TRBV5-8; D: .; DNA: TGTGCCAGCAGCCTTCGACTGAACTCTGGGGCCAACGTCCTGACTTTC; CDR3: CASSLRLNSGANVLTF
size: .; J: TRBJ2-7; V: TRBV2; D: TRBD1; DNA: TGTGCCAGCAGACCCGGACAGGGTCCCTACGAGCAGTACTTC; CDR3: CASRPGQGPYEQYF
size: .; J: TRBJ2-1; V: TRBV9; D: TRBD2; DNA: TGTGCCAGCAGCGTAGCTCCACTAGCGGGCGGTCTTGAGCAGTTCTTC; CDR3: CASSVAPLAGGLEQFF
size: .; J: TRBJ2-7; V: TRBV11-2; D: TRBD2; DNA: TGTGCCAGCAGCTTAGATAGCCCTAGCGGGACATCCTACGAGCAGTACTTC; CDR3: CASSLDSPSGTSYEQYF
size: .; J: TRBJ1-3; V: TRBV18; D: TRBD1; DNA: TGTGCCAGCTCACCACCGGACAGGCTCTCTGGAAACACCATATATTTT; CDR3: CASSPPDRLSGNTIYF
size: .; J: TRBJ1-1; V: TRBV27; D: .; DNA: TGTGCCAGCAGTTTATGGGACCTGGGGGCGCCGACTGAAGCTTTCTTT; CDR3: CASSLWDLGAPTEAFF
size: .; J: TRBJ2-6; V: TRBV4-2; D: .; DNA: TGTGCCAGCAGCCAAGACCCCGACCAGGCTGGGGCCAACGTCCTGACTTTC; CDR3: CASSQDPDQAGANVLTF
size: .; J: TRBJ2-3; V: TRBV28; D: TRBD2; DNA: TGTGCCAGCTCAGGACTAGCGGGGCGCTCAGATACGCAGTATTTT; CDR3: CASSGLAGRSDTQYF